This TCR beta chain was captured in a study of T-cell memory formation after mild COVID-19. Study-level background: TCR clusters were mostly confined to one donor each.

In TCRdb, the 5' RACE reads were re-called with MiXCR into one record per CDR3 protein. The data show 350,000 to 450,000 distinct CDR3 sequences, 24% seen once. Notes on the study in general: Contracting clones, day 15 to 85, had balanced CD4/CD8, and later expanders favored CD4+. Among contracting clones, CD4+ were mainly CM/EM and CD8+ enriched in EMRA. The finding that pre-infection memory included some responding clones suggested that cross-reactive memory joined.

As regards this clonotype: Its specificity is not known.

Germline V gene sequence: CDR1 DFQATT, CDR2 SNEGSKA (reference sequence). J gave up 2 bases and V 3 bases, and 9 bases lay outside the gene matches. This CDR3 spans 15 amino acids. The TCR was taken from an adult woman who had mild COVID-19 (a few samples of this study predate the infection). Cell type and time point are not known. The sequencing sample was made of PBMCs or a T cell subset sorted from them (not recorded which). The chain is built from TRBV20-1 and TRBJ2-7; TRBD1 matches 8 bases. The CDR3: CSARYEGTGTYEQYF. The CDR3 DNA reads TGCAGTGCTAGGTACGAAGGGACAGGCACCTACGAGCAGTACTTC.